The present entry profiles one T cell receptor (beta chain) with its context. Participants' reported clinical history set cohort assignment. This sample is drawn from a study of blood T cell repertoires in COVID-19. Across the whole study: Material from acute and convalescent COVID-19 was sourced from the United States, Italy and Spain.

In the study's own analysis: Estimation of nucleated cell counts relied on the amplification of reference gene primers. Sequencing used immunoSEQ multiplex PCR; TCRdb keeps in-frame clones, though not all of them. That table is the source of V, J and clone size, and D and trimming were worked out from the DNA. The repertoire holds over 300,000 clones, approximately 83% seen once, with roughly 2.2% in the top ten. V shed 1 base, J shed 1 base, and the junction held 2 bases outside the gene matches. Germline CDR1 is LNHDA and CDR2 is SQIVND (reference sequence). The CDR3 contains 15 residues. This TCR derives from a man aged 25-45 years who had recovered from COVID-19. This chain connects TRBV19 to TRBJ1-1; 8 positions agree with TRBD1. The specimen was PBMCs or T cells enriched from blood (not recorded which). CDR3 nucleotide sequence: TGTGCCAGTAGTATAGTTGGGACAGGGAACACTGAAGCTTTCTTT. Protein sequence: CASSIVGTGNTEAFF.